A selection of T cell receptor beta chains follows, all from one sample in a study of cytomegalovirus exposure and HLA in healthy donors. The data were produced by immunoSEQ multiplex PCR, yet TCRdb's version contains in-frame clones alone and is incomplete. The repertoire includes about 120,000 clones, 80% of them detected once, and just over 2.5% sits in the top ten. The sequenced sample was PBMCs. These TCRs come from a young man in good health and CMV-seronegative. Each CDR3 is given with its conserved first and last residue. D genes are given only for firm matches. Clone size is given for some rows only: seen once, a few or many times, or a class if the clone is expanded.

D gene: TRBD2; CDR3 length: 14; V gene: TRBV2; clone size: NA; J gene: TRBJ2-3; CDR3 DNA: TGTGCCAGCAGAGAGGGACTAGCGACAGATACGCAGTATTTT; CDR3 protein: CASREGLATDTQYF
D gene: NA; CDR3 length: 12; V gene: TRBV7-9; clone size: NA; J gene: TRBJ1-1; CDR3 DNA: TGTTCCAGCAGCTTAGGGAGTACTGAAGCTTTCTTT; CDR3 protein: CSSSLGSTEAFF
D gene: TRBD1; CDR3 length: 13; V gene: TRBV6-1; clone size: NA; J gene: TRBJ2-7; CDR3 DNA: TGTGCCAGCAGTAGGGACAGGCGGTACGAGCAGTACTTC; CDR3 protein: CASSRDRRYEQYF
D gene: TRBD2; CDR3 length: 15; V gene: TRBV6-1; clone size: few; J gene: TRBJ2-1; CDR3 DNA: TGTGCCAGCAGTGGCGGGGACTATAGCAGCAATGAGCAGTTCTTC; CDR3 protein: CASSGGDYSSNEQFF
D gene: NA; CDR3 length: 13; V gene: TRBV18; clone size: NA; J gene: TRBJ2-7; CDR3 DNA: TGTGCCAGCTCACCACCGACAGGACACGAGCAGTACTTC; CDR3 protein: CASSPPTGHEQYF
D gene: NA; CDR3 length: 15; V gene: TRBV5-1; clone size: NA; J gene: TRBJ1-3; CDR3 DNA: TGCGCCAGCAGCTTGGGACAAAACTCTGGAAACACCATATATTTT; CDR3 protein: CASSLGQNSGNTIYF
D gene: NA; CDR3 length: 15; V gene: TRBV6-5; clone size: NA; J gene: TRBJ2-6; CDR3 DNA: TGTGCCAGCAGTTCACAGGGAACTGGGGCCAACGTCCTGACTTTC; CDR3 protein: CASSSQGTGANVLTF
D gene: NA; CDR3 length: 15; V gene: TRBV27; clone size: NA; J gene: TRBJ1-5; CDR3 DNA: TGTGCCAGCAGTCAAGACAATCCCAGCTATCAGCCCCAGCATTTT; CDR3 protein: CASSQDNPSYQPQHF
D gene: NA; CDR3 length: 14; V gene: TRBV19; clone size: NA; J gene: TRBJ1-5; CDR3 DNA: TGTGCCAGTAGTAACCGCAGGGTCGGTCAGCCCCAGCATTTT; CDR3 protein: CASSNRRVGQPQHF
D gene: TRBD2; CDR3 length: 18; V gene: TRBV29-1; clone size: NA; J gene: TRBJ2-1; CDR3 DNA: TGCAGCGTTGAAGCGTTCCTTCGCCTAGCGGGGAACTACAATGAGCAGTTCTTC; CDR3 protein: CSVEAFLRLAGNYNEQFF
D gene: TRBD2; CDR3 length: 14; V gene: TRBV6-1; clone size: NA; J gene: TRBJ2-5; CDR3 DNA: TGTGCCAGCAGCGGGACTAGCGGCCAAGAGACCCAGTACTTC; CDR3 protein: CASSGTSGQETQYF
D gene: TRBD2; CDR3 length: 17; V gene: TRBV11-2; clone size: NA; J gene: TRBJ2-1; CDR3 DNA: TGTGCCAGCAGCCCCACTTTGGGAGCGGGAGTGACAAATGAGCAGTTCTTC; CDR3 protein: CASSPTLGAGVTNEQFF
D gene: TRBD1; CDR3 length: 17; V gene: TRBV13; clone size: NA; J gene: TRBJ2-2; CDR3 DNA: TGTGCCAGCAGCGGCAGGACAGGGGTTGCGAACACCGGGGAGCTGTTTTTT; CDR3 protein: CASSGRTGVANTGELFF
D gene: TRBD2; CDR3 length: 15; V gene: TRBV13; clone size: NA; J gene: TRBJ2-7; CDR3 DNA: TGTGCCAGCAGCCGAGGCGGGGGGGGCGCCTACGAGCAGTACTTC; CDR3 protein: CASSRGGGGAYEQYF
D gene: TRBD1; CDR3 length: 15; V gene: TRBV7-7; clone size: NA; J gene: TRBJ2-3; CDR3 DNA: TGTGCTAGCAGCCGCGACAGGGGCGGCACAGATACGCAGTATTTT; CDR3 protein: CASSRDRGGTDTQYF
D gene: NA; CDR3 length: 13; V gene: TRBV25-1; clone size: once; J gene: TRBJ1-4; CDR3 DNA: TGTGCCAGGGACATTGCAACTAATGAAAAACTGTTTTTT; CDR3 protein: CARDIATNEKLFF
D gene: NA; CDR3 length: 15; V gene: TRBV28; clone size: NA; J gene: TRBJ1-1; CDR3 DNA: TGTGCCAGCAGCCCCCCGGGGAGGTTGAACACTGAAGCTTTCTTT; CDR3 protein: CASSPPGRLNTEAFF
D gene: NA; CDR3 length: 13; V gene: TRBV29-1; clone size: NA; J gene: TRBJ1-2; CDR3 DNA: TGCAGCGTGCCCCCAACAGGGATCTATGGCTACACCTTC; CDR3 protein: CSVPPTGIYGYTF
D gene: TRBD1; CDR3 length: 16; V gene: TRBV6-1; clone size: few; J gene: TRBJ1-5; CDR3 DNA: TGTGCCAGCAGTGAACGGGGACAGTATAGCAATCAGCCCCAGCATTTT; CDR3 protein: CASSERGQYSNQPQHF
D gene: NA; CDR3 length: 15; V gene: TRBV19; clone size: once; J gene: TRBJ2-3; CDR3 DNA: TGTGCCAGTAGTTTGTTCGGGAGTTTCACCGATACGCAGTATTTT; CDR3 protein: CASSLFGSFTDTQYF
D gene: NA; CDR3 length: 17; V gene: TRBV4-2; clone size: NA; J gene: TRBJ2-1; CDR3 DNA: TGTGCCAGCAGCCAAGGGGTAGGCGGCGCCTCCTACAATGAGCAGTTCTTC; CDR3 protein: CASSQGVGGASYNEQFF
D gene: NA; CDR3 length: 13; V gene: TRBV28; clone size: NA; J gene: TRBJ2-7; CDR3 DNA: TGTGCCAGCAGCCTGGGGAGGATAGGTGAGCAGTACTTC; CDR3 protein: CASSLGRIGEQYF
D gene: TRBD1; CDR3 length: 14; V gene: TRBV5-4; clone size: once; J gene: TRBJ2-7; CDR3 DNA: TGTGCCAGCAGACGGGACAGCGTCTCCTACGAGCAGTACTTC; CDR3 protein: CASRRDSVSYEQYF
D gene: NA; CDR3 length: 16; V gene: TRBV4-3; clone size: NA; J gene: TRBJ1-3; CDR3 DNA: TGCGCCAGCAGCCACCCACCCGGAGTCTCTGGAAACACCATATATTTT; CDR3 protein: CASSHPPGVSGNTIYF
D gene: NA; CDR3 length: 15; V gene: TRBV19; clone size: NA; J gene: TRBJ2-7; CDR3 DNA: TGTGCCAGTAGTAGGGTATACGGGGGCTCCTACGAGCAGTACTTC; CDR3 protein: CASSRVYGGSYEQYF
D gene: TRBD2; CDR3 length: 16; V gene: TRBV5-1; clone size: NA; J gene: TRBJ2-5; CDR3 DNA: TGCGCCAGCAGCTCACGGACTAGCGGGGGGGGAGAGACCCAGTACTTC; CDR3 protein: CASSSRTSGGGETQYF
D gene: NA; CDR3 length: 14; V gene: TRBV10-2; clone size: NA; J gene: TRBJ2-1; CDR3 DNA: TGCGCCAGCAGTGGACTAGTTCTCTACAATGAGCAGTTCTTC; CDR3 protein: CASSGLVLYNEQFF
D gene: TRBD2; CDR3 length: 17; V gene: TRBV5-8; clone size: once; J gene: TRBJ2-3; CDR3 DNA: TGTGCCAGCAGCTTGGTTGTACTAGCGGGAGGATTAGATACGCAGTATTTT; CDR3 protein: CASSLVVLAGGLDTQYF
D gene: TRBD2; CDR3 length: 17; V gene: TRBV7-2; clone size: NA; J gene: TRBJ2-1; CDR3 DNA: TGTGCCAGCAGCCCTGACCAACTAGCGGGTTTCTACAATGAGCAGTTCTTC; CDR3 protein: CASSPDQLAGFYNEQFF
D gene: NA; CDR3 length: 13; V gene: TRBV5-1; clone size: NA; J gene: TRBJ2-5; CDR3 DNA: TGCGCCAGCAGCGGGCTGGTTGGGGAGACCCAGTACTTC; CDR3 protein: CASSGLVGETQYF
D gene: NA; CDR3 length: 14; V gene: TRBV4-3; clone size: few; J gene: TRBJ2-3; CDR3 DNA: TGCGCCAGCTCTATGGACACTTACACAGATACGCAGTATTTT; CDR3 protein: CASSMDTYTDTQYF
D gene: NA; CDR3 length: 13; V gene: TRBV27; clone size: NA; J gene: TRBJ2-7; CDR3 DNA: TGTGCCAGCAGCCCGCTATCGGGTGACGAGCAGTACTTC; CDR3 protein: CASSPLSGDEQYF
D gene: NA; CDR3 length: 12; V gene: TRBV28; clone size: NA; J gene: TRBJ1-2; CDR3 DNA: TGTGCCAGCAGACCTGACAGTGCTGGCTACACCTTC; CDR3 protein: CASRPDSAGYTF
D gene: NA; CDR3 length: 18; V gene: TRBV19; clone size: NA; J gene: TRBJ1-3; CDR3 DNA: TGTGCCAGTAGTAGTCCAGACTCAAGTCGGTACTCTGGAAACACCATATATTTT; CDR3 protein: CASSSPDSSRYSGNTIYF
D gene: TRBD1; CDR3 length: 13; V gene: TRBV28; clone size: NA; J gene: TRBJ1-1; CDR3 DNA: TGTGCCACCTTAAGACAGGGCTCTACTGAAGCTTTCTTT; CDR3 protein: CATLRQGSTEAFF
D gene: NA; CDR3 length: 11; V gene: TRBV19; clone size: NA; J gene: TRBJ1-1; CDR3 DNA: TGTGCCAGTAGTTTCTCGACTGAAGCTTTCTTT; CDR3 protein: CASSFSTEAFF
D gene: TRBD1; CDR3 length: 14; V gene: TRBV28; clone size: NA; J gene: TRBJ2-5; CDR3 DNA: TGTGCCAGCACCCCGACAGGGCCCCAAGAGACCCAGTACTTC; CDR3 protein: CASTPTGPQETQYF